This T cell receptor (beta chain) was sequenced during a study of graft-versus-host responses after intestinal transplantation. The count of this clone is one. Its antigen is currently unknown. Generated by immunoSEQ multiplex PCR, the TCRdb table keeps only in-frame clones and is missing some. The profile shows around 130,000 clones, roughly nine tenths of them singletons. Study findings and constraints: High graft-versus-host to host-versus-graft clonal ratios were seen in allografts of patients with graft-donor T cell macrochimerism.

This CDR3 spans 17 amino acids. The V and J genes are TRBV21-1 and TRBJ2-2; TRBD2, the table's D call, lacks a check against the DNA. TRBV21-1 is marked as a pseudogene. The source of this sequence is a human donor who received an intestinal transplant. The sequencing used unstimulated CD4+ T cells sorted from spleen or lymph node cells, collected before intestinal transplant. CDR3 region: CASSKASGGANTGELFF. In DNA, the CDR3 is TGTGCCAGCAGCAAAGCTAGCGGGGGGGCCAACACCGGGGAGCTGTTTTTT.